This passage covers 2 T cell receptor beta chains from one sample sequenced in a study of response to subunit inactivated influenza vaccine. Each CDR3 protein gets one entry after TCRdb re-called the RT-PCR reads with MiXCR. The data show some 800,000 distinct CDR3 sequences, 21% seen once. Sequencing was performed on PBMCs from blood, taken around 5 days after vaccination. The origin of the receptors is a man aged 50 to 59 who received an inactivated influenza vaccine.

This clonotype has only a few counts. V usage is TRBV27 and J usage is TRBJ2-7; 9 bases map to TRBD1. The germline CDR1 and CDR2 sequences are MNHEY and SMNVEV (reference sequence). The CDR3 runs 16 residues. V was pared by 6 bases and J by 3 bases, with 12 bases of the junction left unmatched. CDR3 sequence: CASSIGLPGQGYEQYF. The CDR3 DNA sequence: TGTGCCAGCAGCATCGGACTTCCGGGACAGGGCTACGAGCAGTACTTC.

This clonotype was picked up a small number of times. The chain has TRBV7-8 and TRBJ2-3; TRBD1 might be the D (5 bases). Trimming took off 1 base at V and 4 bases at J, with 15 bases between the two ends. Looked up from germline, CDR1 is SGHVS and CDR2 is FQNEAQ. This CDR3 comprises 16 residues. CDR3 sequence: CASSLGVGRGADTQYF. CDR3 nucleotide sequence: TGTGCCAGCAGCTTAGGAGTCGGTAGGGGTGCAGATACGCAGTATTTT.